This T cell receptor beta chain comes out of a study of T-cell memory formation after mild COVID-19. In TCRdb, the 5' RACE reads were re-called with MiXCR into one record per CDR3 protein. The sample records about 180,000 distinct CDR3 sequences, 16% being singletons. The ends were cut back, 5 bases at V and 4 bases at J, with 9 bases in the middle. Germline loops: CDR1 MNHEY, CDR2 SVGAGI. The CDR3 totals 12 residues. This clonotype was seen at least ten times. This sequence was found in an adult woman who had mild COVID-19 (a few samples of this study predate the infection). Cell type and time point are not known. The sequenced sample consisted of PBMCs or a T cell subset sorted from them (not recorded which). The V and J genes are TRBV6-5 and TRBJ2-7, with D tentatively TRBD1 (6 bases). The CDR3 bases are TGTGCCAGCAGTACAGGGTCTTACGAGCAGTACTTC. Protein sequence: CASSTGSYEQYF.